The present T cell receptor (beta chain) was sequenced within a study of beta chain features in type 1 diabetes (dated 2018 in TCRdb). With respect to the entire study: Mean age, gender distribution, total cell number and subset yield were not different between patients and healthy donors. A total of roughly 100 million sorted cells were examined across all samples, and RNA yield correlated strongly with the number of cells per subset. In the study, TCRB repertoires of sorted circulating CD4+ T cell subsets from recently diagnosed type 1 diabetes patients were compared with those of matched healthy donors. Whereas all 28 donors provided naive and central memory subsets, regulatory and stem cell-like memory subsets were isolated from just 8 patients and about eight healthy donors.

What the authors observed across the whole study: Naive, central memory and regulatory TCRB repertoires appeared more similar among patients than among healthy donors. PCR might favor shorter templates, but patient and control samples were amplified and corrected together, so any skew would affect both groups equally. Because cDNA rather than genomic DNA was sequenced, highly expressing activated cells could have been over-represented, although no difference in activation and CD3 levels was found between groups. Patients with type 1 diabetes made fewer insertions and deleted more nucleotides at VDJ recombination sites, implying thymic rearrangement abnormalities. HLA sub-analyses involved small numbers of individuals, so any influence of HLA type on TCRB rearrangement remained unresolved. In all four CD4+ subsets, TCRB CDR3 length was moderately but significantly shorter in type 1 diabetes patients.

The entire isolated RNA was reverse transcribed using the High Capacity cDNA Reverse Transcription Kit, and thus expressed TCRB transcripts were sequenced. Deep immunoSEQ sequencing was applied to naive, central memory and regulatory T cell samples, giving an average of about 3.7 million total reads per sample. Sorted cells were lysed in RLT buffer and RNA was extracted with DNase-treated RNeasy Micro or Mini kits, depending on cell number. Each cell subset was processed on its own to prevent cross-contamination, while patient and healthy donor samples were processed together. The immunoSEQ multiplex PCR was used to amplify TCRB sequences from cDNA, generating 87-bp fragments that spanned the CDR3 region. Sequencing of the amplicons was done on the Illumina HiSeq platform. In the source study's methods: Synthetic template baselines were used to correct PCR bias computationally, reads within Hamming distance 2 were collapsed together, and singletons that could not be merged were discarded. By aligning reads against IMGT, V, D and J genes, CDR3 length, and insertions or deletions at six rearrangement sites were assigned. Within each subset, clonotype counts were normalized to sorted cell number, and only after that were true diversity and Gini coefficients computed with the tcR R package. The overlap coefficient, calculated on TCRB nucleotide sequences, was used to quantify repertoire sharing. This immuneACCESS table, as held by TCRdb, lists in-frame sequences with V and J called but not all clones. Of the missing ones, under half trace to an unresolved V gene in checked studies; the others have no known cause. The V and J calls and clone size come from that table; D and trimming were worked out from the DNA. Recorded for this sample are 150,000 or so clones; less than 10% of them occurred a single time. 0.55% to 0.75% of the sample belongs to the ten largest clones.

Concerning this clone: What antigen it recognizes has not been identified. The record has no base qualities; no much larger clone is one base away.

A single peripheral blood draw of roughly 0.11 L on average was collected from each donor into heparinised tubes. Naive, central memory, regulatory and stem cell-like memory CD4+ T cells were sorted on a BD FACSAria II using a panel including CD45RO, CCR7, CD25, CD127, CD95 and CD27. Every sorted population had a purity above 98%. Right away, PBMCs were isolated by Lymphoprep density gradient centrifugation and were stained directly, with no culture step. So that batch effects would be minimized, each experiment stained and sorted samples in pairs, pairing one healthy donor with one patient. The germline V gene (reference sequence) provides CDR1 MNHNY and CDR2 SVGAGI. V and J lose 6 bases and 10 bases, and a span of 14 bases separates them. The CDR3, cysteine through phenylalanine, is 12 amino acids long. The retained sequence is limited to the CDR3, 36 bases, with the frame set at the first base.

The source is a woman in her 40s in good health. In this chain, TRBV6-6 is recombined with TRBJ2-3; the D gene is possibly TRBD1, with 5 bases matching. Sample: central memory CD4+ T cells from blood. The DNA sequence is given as TGTGCCAGCAGCTCCGATATAGGGGCGCAGTATTTT. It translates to CASSSDIGAQYF.